The entry that follows covers one TCR beta chain sequence. CDR3 size: 13 residues. CDR1 is MDHEN and CDR2 is SYDVKM in the germline V gene. The junction had 7 bases not matched to a gene; V was cut back by 7 bases and J by 5 bases. The repertoire was sequenced with immunoSEQ multiplex PCR; TCRdb's copy has only in-frame clones and lacks some. Among around 510,000 clones, 90% to 96% were seen once, and the ten largest hold about 0.064%. This sample was included in a study of shared clonotypes between healthy human individuals. This clonotype was sampled from a woman aged 25 to 39 in good health. This chain links TRBV28 with TRBJ2-5, with 7 positions matching TRBD1. Sequenced sample: naive CD4+ T cells sorted from blood. Subset given: CD45RA+ positively selected. The CDR3 sequence is CASMGDRRETQYF. DNA of the CDR3: TGTGCCAGCATGGGGGACAGACGCGAGACCCAGTACTTC.